This T cell receptor beta chain originates from a study of OX40 agonist ivuxolimab in advanced cancers. The V gene end was trimmed by 5 bases and the J gene end by 0 bases; junction bases not matched to a gene: 0. The CDR3 runs 13 residues. Germline V gene lookup returns CDR1 GTSNPN and CDR2 SVGIG (reference sequence). Clones were read by immunoSEQ multiplex PCR, and TCRdb kept only the in-frame ones, dropping some. This sample has 30,000 to 40,000 clones; approximately 89% occur once, and the top ten carry around 9.8%. Sequences were derived from CD4+ or CD8+ T cells sorted from blood, sampled in a trial of the OX40 agonist ivuxolimab. This clonotype was sampled from an adult with an advanced solid tumor such as melanoma, head and neck, liver or kidney cancer. The chain has TRBV30 and TRBJ1-2; 10 bases are shared with TRBD1. This chain's CDR3 is CAWDRGPNYGYTF. In DNA form, the CDR3 reads TGTGCCTGGGACAGGGGGCCTAACTATGGCTACACCTTC.